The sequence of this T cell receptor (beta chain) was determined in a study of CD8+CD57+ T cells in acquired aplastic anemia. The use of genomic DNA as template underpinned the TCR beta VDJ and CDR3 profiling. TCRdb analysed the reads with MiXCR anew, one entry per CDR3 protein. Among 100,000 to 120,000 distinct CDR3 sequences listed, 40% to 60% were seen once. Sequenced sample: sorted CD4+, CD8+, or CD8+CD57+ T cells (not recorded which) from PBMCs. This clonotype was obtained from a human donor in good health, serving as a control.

CDR3 loop: CASSLAGGPNTQYF. The CDR3 DNA sequence: TGCGCCAGCAGCTTGGCGGGGGGGCCAAATACGCAGTATTTT. The chain is built from TRBV5-1 and TRBJ2-3, with 8 positions matching TRBD2. With V trimmed by 0 bases and J by 7 bases, 4 bases remained unmatched. CDR3 length: 14 amino acids. From germline, CDR1 is SGHRS and CDR2 YFSETQ.